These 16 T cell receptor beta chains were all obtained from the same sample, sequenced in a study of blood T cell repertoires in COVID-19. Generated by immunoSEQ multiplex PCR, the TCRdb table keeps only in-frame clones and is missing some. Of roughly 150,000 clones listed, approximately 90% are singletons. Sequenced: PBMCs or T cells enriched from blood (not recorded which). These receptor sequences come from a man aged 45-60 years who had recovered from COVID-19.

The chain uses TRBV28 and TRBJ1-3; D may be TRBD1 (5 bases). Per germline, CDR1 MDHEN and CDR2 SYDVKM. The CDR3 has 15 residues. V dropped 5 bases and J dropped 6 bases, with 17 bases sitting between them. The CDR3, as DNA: TGTGCCAGCAGTCTACTAATGGGGGGTTTAAACACCATATATTTT. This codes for CASSLLMGGLNTIYF.

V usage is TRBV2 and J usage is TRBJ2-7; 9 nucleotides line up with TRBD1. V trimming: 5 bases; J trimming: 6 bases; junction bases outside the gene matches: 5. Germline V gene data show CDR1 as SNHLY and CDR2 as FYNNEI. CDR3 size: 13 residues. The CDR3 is CASSLDRGGEQYF. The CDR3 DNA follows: TGTGCCAGCAGTCTCGACAGGGGGGGCGAGCAGTACTTC.

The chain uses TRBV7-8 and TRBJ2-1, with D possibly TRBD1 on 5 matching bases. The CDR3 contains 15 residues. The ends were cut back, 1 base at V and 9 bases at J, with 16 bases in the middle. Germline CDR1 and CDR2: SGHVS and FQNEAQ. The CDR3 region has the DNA TGTGCCAGCAGCTTAGTGGGTGGACATTCAGGTGAGCAGTTCTTC. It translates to CASSLVGGHSGEQFF.

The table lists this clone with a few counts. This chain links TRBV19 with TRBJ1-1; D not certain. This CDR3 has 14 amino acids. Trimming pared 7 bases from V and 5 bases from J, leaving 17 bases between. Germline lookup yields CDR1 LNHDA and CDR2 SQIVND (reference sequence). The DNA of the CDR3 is TGTGCCAGTACCCTCCATGAGGGTAGGACTGAAGCTTTCTTT. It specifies CASTLHEGRTEAFF.

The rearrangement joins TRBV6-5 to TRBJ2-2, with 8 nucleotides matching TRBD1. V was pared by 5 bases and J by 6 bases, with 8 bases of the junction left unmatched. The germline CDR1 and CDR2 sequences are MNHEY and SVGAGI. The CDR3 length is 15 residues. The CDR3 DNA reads TGTGCCAGCAGTCACCAGGGGGCGAGGGCCGGGGAGCTGTTTTTT. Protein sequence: CASSHQGARAGELFF.

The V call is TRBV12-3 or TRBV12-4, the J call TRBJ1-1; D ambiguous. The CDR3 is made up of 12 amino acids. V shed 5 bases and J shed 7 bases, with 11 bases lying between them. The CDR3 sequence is CASSHTRIEAFF. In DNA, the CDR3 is TGTGCCAGCAGTCACACCCGAATTGAAGCTTTCTTT.

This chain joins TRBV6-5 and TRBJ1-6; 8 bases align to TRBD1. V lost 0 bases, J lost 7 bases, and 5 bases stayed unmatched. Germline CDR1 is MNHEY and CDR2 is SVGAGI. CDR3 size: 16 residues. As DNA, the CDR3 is TGTGCCAGCAGTTACTCTAGGGACAGGAGAAATTCACCCCTCCACTTT. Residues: CASSYSRDRRNSPLHF.

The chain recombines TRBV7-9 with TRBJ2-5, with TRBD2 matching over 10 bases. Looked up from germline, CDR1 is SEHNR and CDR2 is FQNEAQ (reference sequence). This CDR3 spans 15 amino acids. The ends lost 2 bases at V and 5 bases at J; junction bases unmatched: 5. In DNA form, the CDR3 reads TGTGCCAGCAGCTTATCAGCGGGAGGGATGGAGACCCAGTACTTC. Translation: CASSLSAGGMETQYF.

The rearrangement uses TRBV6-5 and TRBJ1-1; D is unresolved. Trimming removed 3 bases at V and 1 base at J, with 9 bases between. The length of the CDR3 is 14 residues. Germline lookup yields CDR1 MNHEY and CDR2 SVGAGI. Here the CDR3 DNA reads TGTGCCAGCAGTTATCGCCGGGGGAACACTGAAGCTTTCTTT. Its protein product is CASSYRRGNTEAFF.

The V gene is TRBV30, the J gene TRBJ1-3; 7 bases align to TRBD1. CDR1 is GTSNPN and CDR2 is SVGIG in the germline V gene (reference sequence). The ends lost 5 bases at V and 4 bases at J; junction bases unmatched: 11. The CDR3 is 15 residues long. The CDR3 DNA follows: TGTGCCTGGGGCGCTGACAGGGAATACGGAAACACCATATATTTT. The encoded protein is CAWGADREYGNTIYF.

The CDR3 reads CASSLNMRTGSGEQYF. CDR3 DNA: TGTGCCAGCAGTCTGAATATGCGGACAGGGTCGGGCGAGCAGTACTTC. J is TRBJ2-7 and V is TRBV27; 8 bases agree with TRBD1. V shed 5 bases, J shed 6 bases, and the junction held 15 bases outside the gene matches. The CDR3 totals 16 residues. CDR1 is MNHEY, CDR2 SMNVEV, per germline (reference sequence).

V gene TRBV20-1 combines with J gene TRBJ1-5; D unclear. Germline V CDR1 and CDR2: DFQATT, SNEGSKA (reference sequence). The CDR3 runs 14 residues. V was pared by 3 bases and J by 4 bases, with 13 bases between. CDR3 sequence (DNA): TGCAGTGCTAGTTCCAGGATACCAAATCAGCCCCAGCATTTT. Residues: CSASSRIPNQPQHF.

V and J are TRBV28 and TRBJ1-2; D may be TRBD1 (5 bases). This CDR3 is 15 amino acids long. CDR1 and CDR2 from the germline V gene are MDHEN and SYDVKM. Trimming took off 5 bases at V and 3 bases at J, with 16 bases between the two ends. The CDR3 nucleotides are TGTGCCAGCAGTGTCACAGGCTCCGCTTACTATGGCTACACCTTC. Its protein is CASSVTGSAYYGYTF.

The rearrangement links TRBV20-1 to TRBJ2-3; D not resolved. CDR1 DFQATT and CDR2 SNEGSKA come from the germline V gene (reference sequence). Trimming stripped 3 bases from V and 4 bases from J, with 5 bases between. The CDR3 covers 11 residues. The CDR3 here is CSASVADTQYF. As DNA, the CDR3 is TGCAGTGCTAGCGTAGCAGATACGCAGTATTTT.

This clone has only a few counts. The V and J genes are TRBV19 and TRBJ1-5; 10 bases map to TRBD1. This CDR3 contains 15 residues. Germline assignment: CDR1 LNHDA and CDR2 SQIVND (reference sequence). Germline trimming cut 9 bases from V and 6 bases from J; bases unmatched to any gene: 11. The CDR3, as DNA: TGTGCCAGCAAGGGAAGACAGGGGGCTCGTCAGCCCCAGCATTTT. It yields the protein CASKGRQGARQPQHF.

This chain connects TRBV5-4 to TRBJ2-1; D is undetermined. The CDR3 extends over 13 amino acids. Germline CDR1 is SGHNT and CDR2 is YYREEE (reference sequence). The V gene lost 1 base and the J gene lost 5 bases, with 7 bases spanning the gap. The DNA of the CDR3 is TGTGCCAGCAGCTTGAGTCAGAACAATGAGCAGTTCTTC. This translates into CASSLSQNNEQFF.